This T cell receptor (beta chain) was retrieved from a study of blood T cell repertoires in COVID-19. Overall study context: Both acute and convalescent COVID-19 samples were obtained from the United States, Italy and Spain.

The method was immunoSEQ multiplex PCR; TCRdb's version includes in-frame clones alone and lacks a portion of them. The sample gives more than 200,000 clones, approximately 88% of which show up once; over 3.5% is in the top ten. V was pared by 7 bases and J by 4 bases, with 8 bases between. The CDR3 consists of 13 residues. All enrollees were roughly 18 to 89 years old and from about 24 US areas. Participants were placed into cohorts based on the clinical history they reported. The chain employs TRBV12-3 or TRBV12-4 and TRBJ1-6; D is ambiguous. Sequences were obtained from PBMCs or T cells enriched from blood (not recorded which). This TCR was recovered from a woman under 40 who had been exposed to COVID-19. In DNA form, the CDR3 reads TGTGCCAGCAAGAACAGTTATAATTCACCCCTCCACTTT. Amino acids: CASKNSYNSPLHF.